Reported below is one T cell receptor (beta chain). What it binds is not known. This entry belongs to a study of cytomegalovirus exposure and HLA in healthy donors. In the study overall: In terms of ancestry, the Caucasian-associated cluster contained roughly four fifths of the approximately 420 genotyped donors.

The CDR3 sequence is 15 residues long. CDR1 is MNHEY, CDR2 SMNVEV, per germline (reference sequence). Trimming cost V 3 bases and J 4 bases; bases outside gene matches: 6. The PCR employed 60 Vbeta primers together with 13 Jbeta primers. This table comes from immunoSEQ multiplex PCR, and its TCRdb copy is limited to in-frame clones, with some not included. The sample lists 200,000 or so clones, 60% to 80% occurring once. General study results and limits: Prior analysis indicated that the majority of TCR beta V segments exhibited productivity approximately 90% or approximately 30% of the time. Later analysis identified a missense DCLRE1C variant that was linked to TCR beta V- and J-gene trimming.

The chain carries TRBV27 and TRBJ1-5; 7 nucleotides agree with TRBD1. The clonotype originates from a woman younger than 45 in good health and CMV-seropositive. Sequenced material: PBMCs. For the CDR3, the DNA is TGTGCCAGCAGTTTTCTGACAGGGCGAAATCAGCCCCAGCATTTT. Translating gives CASSFLTGRNQPQHF.